A single sample is the source of the 15 T cell receptor beta chains below, sequenced in a study of long-term antiretroviral therapy in people with HIV. The assay, immunoSEQ v3.0, was run at survey level. Produced via immunoSEQ multiplex PCR; TCRdb's table is partial and in-frame only. The sample carries about 16,000 clones, around 84% recorded once. This specimen was unsorted PBMCs, taken 0.1 years after starting antiretroviral therapy. The receptors stem from a man younger than 35 with HIV.

The chain has TRBV6-5 and TRBJ1-5, with D possibly being TRBD1 (6 bases). CDR1 is MNHEY, CDR2 SVGAGI, per germline. V was shortened by 6 bases and J by 2 bases, with 11 bases between the two germline ends. This CDR3 comprises 14 residues. The CDR3 here is CASRQGWGNQPQHF. The DNA of the CDR3 is TGTGCCAGCAGACAGGGTTGGGGCAATCAGCCCCAGCATTTT.

This chain's CDR3 is CSAPSPGGAFF. The CDR3 DNA sequence: TGCAGTGCACCTAGCCCGGGTGGAGCTTTCTTT. The genes are TRBV20-1 and TRBJ1-1, with unresolved D. The CDR3 runs 11 residues. Germline CDR1 DFQATT, CDR2 SNEGSKA (reference sequence). Trimming removed 6 bases at V and 10 bases at J, with 15 bases between.

The CDR3 region has the DNA TGTGCCAGCAGCCGGCTCCGGGACAGGGCATCCGACCTAGGACTACCCGGGGAGCTGTTTTTT. Translation: CASSRLRDRASDLGLPGELFF. This chain links TRBV4-2 with TRBJ2-2, with 9 bases aligning to TRBD1. The CDR3 runs to 21 residues. The V segment lost 4 bases and the J segment 6 bases; nucleotides outside the gene matches: 24. Germline-derived CDR1 and CDR2 are LGHNA and YNFKEQ.

The chain links TRBV9 to TRBJ1-2; D gene uncertain. V gave up 3 bases and J gave up 4 bases, with 19 bases separating them. There are 16 residues in the CDR3. Germline values: CDR1 SGDLS, CDR2 YYNGEE. CDR3 DNA: TGTGCCAGCAGCGAGAACGGGGTAAACATAGGCTATGGCTACACCTTC. It codes for CASSENGVNIGYGYTF.

This chain links TRBV15 with TRBJ2-5; 9 bases are shared with TRBD1. Germline-derived CDR1 and CDR2 are LNHNV and YYDKDF (reference sequence). After removal of 3 bases from V and 5 bases from J, the junction contained 16 bases not matched to a gene. This CDR3 spans 18 amino acids. The CDR3 spells CATSRGPSGQGVKETQYF. CDR3 DNA sequence: TGTGCCACCAGCAGGGGCCCATCGGGACAGGGAGTTAAGGAGACCCAGTACTTC. Looking up the rest from reference TRBV15 and TRBJ2-5 gives the full variable domain: DAMVIQNPRYQVTQFGKPVTLSCSQTLNHNVMYWYQQKSSQAPKLLFHYYDKDFNNEADTPDNFQSRRPNTSFCFLDIRSPGLGDTAMYLCATSRGPSGQGVKETQYFGPGTRLLVL.

The chain joins TRBV28 to TRBJ1-6; D call uncertain. The V end was cut by 7 bases, the J end by 7 bases, with 14 bases between. CDR1 is MDHEN and CDR2 is SYDVKM in the germline V gene. This CDR3 comprises 14 residues. In DNA, the CDR3 is TGTGCCAGCAACCCCTCTGCTACGAATTCACCCCTCCACTTT. This codes for CASNPSATNSPLHF.

The chain recombines TRBV5-4 with TRBJ2-7, with 9 bases aligning to TRBD1. CDR3 length: 17 amino acids. Germline-derived CDR1 and CDR2 are SGHNT and YYREEE (reference sequence). The V gene end was trimmed by 4 bases and the J gene end by 0 bases; junction bases not matched to a gene: 11. CDR3: CASSPGLRDRVSYEQYF. The CDR3 DNA is TGTGCCAGCAGCCCCGGCCTCCGGGACAGGGTCTCCTACGAGCAGTACTTC.

This chain uses TRBV4-1 with TRBJ1-2, with TRBD1 as a possible D gene (5 bases). The V and J ends lost 0 bases and 1 base respectively, with 12 bases between them. Germline CDR1 is MGHRA and CDR2 is YSYEKL. The CDR3 covers 16 residues. In DNA form, the CDR3 reads TGCGCCAGCAGCCAAGATCCGGGCAGGGTTAACTATGGCTACACCTTC. It codes for CASSQDPGRVNYGYTF.

CDR3 coding DNA: TGTGCCAGCAGCTTATTAGCGGGAGGGCCCGGCAATGAGCAGTTCTTC. Its protein is CASSLLAGGPGNEQFF. The V and J genes are TRBV7-3 and TRBJ2-1, with 11 bases matching TRBD2. Germline loops: CDR1 SGHTA, CDR2 FQGTGA. The J segment lost 6 bases and the V segment lost 2 bases, leaving 6 bases of the junction unmatched. The CDR3 covers 16 residues.

The J gene is TRBJ2-3, the V gene TRBV7-9; D is undetermined. The germline V gene has CDR1 SEHNR and CDR2 FQNEAQ (reference sequence). With 6 bases removed from V and 2 bases from J, the gap between germline ends came to 9 bases. The CDR3 contains 13 residues. The CDR3 nucleotides read TGTGCCAGCAGTCCAAGTCTCACAGATACGCAGTATTTT. Translation: CASSPSLTDTQYF.

This clone has just a few counts. J is TRBJ2-2 and V is TRBV7-9; unclear D gene. Trimming took off 7 bases at V and 2 bases at J, with 11 bases between the two ends. Germline V gene lookup returns CDR1 SEHNR and CDR2 FQNEAQ (reference sequence). This CDR3 is built from 14 residues. Here the CDR3 reads CASNAHENTGELFF. The DNA of the CDR3 is TGTGCCAGCAACGCACATGAAAACACCGGGGAGCTGTTTTTT.

This clone was picked up a small number of times. The chain links TRBV19 to TRBJ1-1; D may be TRBD1 (5 bases). V was pared by 3 bases and J by 2 bases, with 7 bases between. The V gene's germline CDR1 is LNHDA and CDR2 SQIVND (reference sequence). The CDR3 length is 13 residues. The DNA of the CDR3 is TGTGCCAGTAGTATTACAGGAAACACTGAAGCTTTCTTT. Translating gives CASSITGNTEAFF. Together with reference TRBV19 and TRBJ1-1, the CDR3 gives the full variable domain: DGGITQSPKYLFRKEGQNVTLSCEQNLNHDAMYWYRQDPGQGLRLIYYSQIVNDFQKGDIAEGYSVSREKKESFPLTVTSAQKNPTAFYLCASSITGNTEAFFGQGTRLTVV.

The chain has TRBV2 and TRBJ1-2, with TRBD1 as a possible D gene (5 bases). Between the trimmed V and J ends, which lost 10 bases and 3 bases, there was a span of 30 bases. Germline CDR1 reads SNHLY; CDR2 reads FYNNEI. CDR3 length: 18 amino acids. In DNA, the CDR3 is TGTGCCACCGAGGCCCTTGGGACCCGGGGGGTTCTTGACTATGGCTACACCTTC. Protein sequence: CATEALGTRGVLDYGYTF.

V and J are TRBV18 and TRBJ2-7; the match to TRBD2 covers 11 bases. The germline gives CDR1 KGHSH, CDR2 LQKENI. CDR3 length: 15 amino acids. V lost 4 bases to trimming and J lost 3 bases; unmatched junction nucleotides: 5. The CDR3 DNA follows: TGTGCCAGCTCACAGACTAGCGGGGCCGTCTACGAGCAGTACTTC. It is translated as CASSQTSGAVYEQYF.

This chain links TRBV11-2 with TRBJ2-3; D not certain. Germline V gene lookup returns CDR1 SGHAT and CDR2 FQNNGV. V was cut by 2 bases and J by 3 bases, with 3 bases left in between. The CDR3 loop spans 12 amino acids. This CDR3 reads CASSLYTDTQYF. The CDR3 DNA follows: TGTGCCAGCAGCTTATATACAGATACGCAGTATTTT.